This TCR beta chain originates from a study of shared clonotypes between healthy human individuals. General study points: It was observed that around 5% of naive CD4 clonotypes were shared across several donors. Rarefaction demonstrated incomplete sorted-subset sequencing despite large depth. The donor pool, a small one, limited the genetic and exposure-history diversity represented.

To note about this clone: Its antigen is unidentified.

CD45RO-negative, CCR7-positively selected cells formed the naive CD8 fraction, excluding terminally differentiated effector memory CD45RA+ cells. This table comes from immunoSEQ multiplex PCR, and its TCRdb copy is limited to in-frame clones, with some not included. The data show about 2.2 million clones, 93% seen once. The sample consisted of naive CD8+ T cells from PBMCs. This sequence originates from a man aged 18 to 30 in good health. Some clones in this sample may be carry-over from other donors' samples.

DNA for the CDR3: TGTGCCAGCAGTTTAACTAGGAACTACGAGCAGTACTTC. Amino acids: CASSLTRNYEQYF. The chain uses TRBV27 and TRBJ2-7; weak D call: TRBD2 (5 bases). The CDR3 runs 13 residues. Deletions cut 2 bases from V and 3 bases from J, with 8 bases between. Looked up from germline, CDR1 is MNHEY and CDR2 is SMNVEV (reference sequence).